The rows below give T cell receptor beta chains drawn from one sample of a study of shared clonotypes between healthy human individuals. Measured with immunoSEQ multiplex PCR; TCRdb has only the in-frame clones, and not every one. The sample records around 1.5 million clones, 95% to 99% being singletons. Sequencing was done on a sample of naive CD4+ T cells sorted from blood. These receptor sequences come from a man younger than 40 in good health. Each CDR3 is given with its conserved first and last residue. The order of the fields is clone size, J gene, D gene, V gene, CDR3 protein, CDR3 DNA. The D gene is left open where the match is weak. Clone size is stated in some rows and not others, as once, few, many or a class when expanded.

clone_size: once
j_call: TRBJ1-1
d_call: NA
v_call: TRBV19
cdr3_aa: CASSIGQTMNTEAFF
cdr3_nt: TGTGCCAGTAGTATAGGACAGACTATGAACACTGAAGCTTTCTTT

clone_size: once
j_call: TRBJ1-4
d_call: NA
v_call: TRBV7-2
cdr3_aa: CASSSGMFTNEKLFF
cdr3_nt: TGTGCCAGCAGCTCAGGGATGTTCACTAATGAAAAACTGTTTTTT

clone_size: NA
j_call: TRBJ2-7
d_call: NA
v_call: TRBV10-3
cdr3_aa: CAISGAEMTGHEQYF
cdr3_nt: TGTGCCATCAGTGGGGCTGAAATGACAGGACACGAGCAGTACTTC

clone_size: NA
j_call: TRBJ2-7
d_call: TRBD2
v_call: TRBV27
cdr3_aa: CASSLKGLGTYEQYF
cdr3_nt: TGTGCCAGCAGTTTAAAGGGACTAGGGACCTACGAGCAGTACTTC

clone_size: NA
j_call: TRBJ2-7
d_call: NA
v_call: TRBV19
cdr3_aa: CASSSGTEFPYEQYF
cdr3_nt: TGTGCCAGTAGTTCCGGGACCGAATTTCCCTACGAGCAGTACTTC

clone_size: NA
j_call: TRBJ2-2
d_call: NA
v_call: TRBV30
cdr3_aa: CAWRGVYRAPGELFF
cdr3_nt: TGTGCCTGGAGGGGGGTATACAGGGCCCCCGGGGAGCTGTTTTTT

clone_size: NA
j_call: TRBJ1-4
d_call: NA
v_call: TRBV11-2
cdr3_aa: CASSLLAGEGANEKLFF
cdr3_nt: TGTGCCAGCAGCCTTTTAGCCGGAGAGGGGGCTAATGAAAAACTGTTTTTT

clone_size: NA
j_call: TRBJ1-2
d_call: NA
v_call: TRBV5-4
cdr3_aa: CASSLGRGTNYGYTF
cdr3_nt: TGTGCCAGCAGCTTGGGTAGGGGGACTAACTATGGCTACACCTTC

clone_size: NA
j_call: TRBJ1-3
d_call: TRBD1
v_call: TRBV9
cdr3_aa: CASSVEGAGNTIYF
cdr3_nt: TGTGCCAGCAGCGTAGAGGGGGCCGGAAACACCATATATTTT

clone_size: NA
j_call: TRBJ2-2
d_call: TRBD2
v_call: TRBV9
cdr3_aa: CASSVLAGGSGELFF
cdr3_nt: TGTGCCAGCAGCGTACTAGCGGGAGGATCCGGGGAGCTGTTTTTT

clone_size: NA
j_call: TRBJ2-3
d_call: TRBD1
v_call: TRBV5-1
cdr3_aa: CASSRGTGNIGTDTQYF
cdr3_nt: TGCGCCAGCAGCAGAGGGACAGGGAATATCGGCACAGATACGCAGTATTTT

clone_size: NA
j_call: TRBJ2-7
d_call: TRBD2
v_call: TRBV10-3
cdr3_aa: CAIRGTSETYEQYF
cdr3_nt: TGTGCCATCAGGGGGACTAGCGAGACCTACGAGCAGTACTTC

clone_size: NA
j_call: TRBJ1-2
d_call: NA
v_call: TRBV4-3
cdr3_aa: CASSQEGVLGSNYGYTF
cdr3_nt: TGCGCCAGCAGCCAAGAAGGGGTGCTCGGCAGTAACTATGGCTACACCTTC

clone_size: few
j_call: TRBJ2-1
d_call: NA
v_call: TRBV5-6
cdr3_aa: CASSLRLGTAYNEQFF
cdr3_nt: TGTGCCAGCAGCCTACGACTAGGAACGGCCTACAATGAGCAGTTCTTC

clone_size: NA
j_call: TRBJ2-7
d_call: NA
v_call: TRBV5-1
cdr3_aa: CASSSGPGDAYEQYF
cdr3_nt: TGCGCCAGCAGCTCTGGGCCAGGGGACGCCTACGAGCAGTACTTC

clone_size: NA
j_call: TRBJ2-5
d_call: TRBD1
v_call: TRBV5-1
cdr3_aa: CASSIRQGYETQYF
cdr3_nt: TGCGCCAGCAGCATACGACAGGGGTACGAGACCCAGTACTTC

clone_size: NA
j_call: TRBJ2-5
d_call: TRBD2
v_call: TRBV7-3
cdr3_aa: CASSLSAGGVETQYF
cdr3_nt: TGTGCCAGCAGCTTAAGTGCGGGAGGGGTGGAGACCCAGTACTTC

clone_size: NA
j_call: TRBJ2-7
d_call: NA
v_call: TRBV5-8
cdr3_aa: CASRSVVVEQYF
cdr3_nt: TGTGCCAGCAGGTCGGTGGTAGTCGAGCAGTACTTC

clone_size: NA
j_call: TRBJ2-7
d_call: TRBD2
v_call: TRBV4-3
cdr3_aa: CASSRASGGLYEQYF
cdr3_nt: TGCGCCAGCAGCCGCGCTAGCGGAGGTCTTTACGAGCAGTACTTC

clone_size: NA
j_call: TRBJ2-5
d_call: TRBD2
v_call: TRBV29-1
cdr3_aa: CSGRTSGDQYF
cdr3_nt: TGCAGCGGGCGGACTAGCGGGGACCAGTACTTC

clone_size: once
j_call: TRBJ2-7
d_call: NA
v_call: TRBV20-1
cdr3_aa: CSAGVEQYF
cdr3_nt: TGCAGTGCCGGCGTCGAGCAGTACTTC

clone_size: NA
j_call: TRBJ1-2
d_call: NA
v_call: TRBV28
cdr3_aa: CASADAPPYGYTF
cdr3_nt: TGTGCCAGCGCAGATGCGCCCCCCTATGGCTACACCTTC

clone_size: NA
j_call: TRBJ2-1
d_call: NA
v_call: TRBV5-1
cdr3_aa: CASSLWTAYNEQFF
cdr3_nt: TGCGCCAGCAGCCTCTGGACGGCCTACAATGAGCAGTTCTTC

clone_size: once
j_call: TRBJ1-2
d_call: TRBD1
v_call: TRBV9
cdr3_aa: CASSATGERGYTF
cdr3_nt: TGTGCCAGCAGCGCAACAGGGGAGCGCGGCTACACCTTC

clone_size: NA
j_call: TRBJ2-7
d_call: NA
v_call: TRBV28
cdr3_aa: CASSSGTQAREQYF
cdr3_nt: TGTGCCAGCAGTTCGGGGACCCAGGCGAGGGAGCAGTACTTC

clone_size: NA
j_call: TRBJ2-3
d_call: NA
v_call: TRBV27
cdr3_aa: CASSEDRRGDTQYF
cdr3_nt: TGTGCCAGCAGTGAGGACAGGAGGGGAGATACGCAGTATTTT

clone_size: NA
j_call: TRBJ2-1
d_call: TRBD2
v_call: TRBV15
cdr3_aa: CATSRGTSGTYNEQFF
cdr3_nt: TGTGCCACCAGCAGAGGGACTAGCGGGACCTACAATGAGCAGTTCTTC

clone_size: NA
j_call: TRBJ2-7
d_call: NA
v_call: TRBV7-7
cdr3_aa: CAIGDGYEQYF
cdr3_nt: TGTGCCATCGGAGACGGATACGAGCAGTACTTC

clone_size: once
j_call: TRBJ2-7
d_call: NA
v_call: TRBV18
cdr3_aa: CASSPLGAGATYEQYF
cdr3_nt: TGTGCCAGCTCACCATTGGGGGCGGGGGCAACCTACGAGCAGTACTTC

clone_size: once
j_call: TRBJ1-5
d_call: NA
v_call: TRBV7-2
cdr3_aa: CASSFSSNQPQHF
cdr3_nt: TGTGCCAGCAGCTTTTCCAGCAATCAGCCCCAGCATTTT

clone_size: NA
j_call: TRBJ1-5
d_call: NA
v_call: TRBV28
cdr3_aa: CASRPRLNQPQHF
cdr3_nt: TGTGCCAGCCGTCCTAGGCTCAATCAGCCCCAGCATTTT

clone_size: NA
j_call: TRBJ2-7
d_call: NA
v_call: TRBV14
cdr3_aa: CASSQDRGFSYEQYF
cdr3_nt: TGTGCCAGCAGCCAAGACAGGGGCTTTTCCTACGAGCAGTACTTC

clone_size: NA
j_call: TRBJ2-7
d_call: NA
v_call: TRBV25-1
cdr3_aa: CASSRLYEQYF
cdr3_nt: TGTGCCAGCAGTAGACTATACGAGCAGTACTTC

clone_size: NA
j_call: TRBJ2-3
d_call: TRBD2
v_call: TRBV5-1
cdr3_aa: CASSTSGVTDTQYF
cdr3_nt: TGCGCCAGTTCGACTAGCGGGGTGACAGATACGCAGTATTTT

clone_size: NA
j_call: TRBJ1-2
d_call: NA
v_call: TRBV18
cdr3_aa: CASSPLEGPLLHKQQRGYTF
cdr3_nt: TGTGCCAGCTCCCCGCTAGAAGGTCCACTTCTACATAAACAGCAGCGTGGCTACACCTTC

clone_size: NA
j_call: TRBJ2-3
d_call: TRBD2
v_call: TRBV9
cdr3_aa: CASTLAVSTDTQYF
cdr3_nt: TGTGCCAGCACACTAGCGGTTAGCACAGATACGCAGTATTTT

clone_size: NA
j_call: TRBJ2-2
d_call: NA
v_call: TRBV6-6
cdr3_aa: CASSPDLYGELFF
cdr3_nt: TGTGCCAGCAGTCCGGACTTATACGGGGAGCTGTTTTTT

clone_size: NA
j_call: TRBJ2-1
d_call: NA
v_call: TRBV18
cdr3_aa: CASSPSGLDEQFF
cdr3_nt: TGTGCCAGCTCGCCTTCAGGGTTGGATGAGCAGTTCTTC

clone_size: NA
j_call: TRBJ2-2
d_call: TRBD1
v_call: TRBV18
cdr3_aa: CASSPGQGNTGELFF
cdr3_nt: TGTGCCAGCTCACCAGGACAGGGCAACACCGGGGAGCTGTTTTTT

clone_size: NA
j_call: TRBJ2-5
d_call: NA
v_call: TRBV6-5
cdr3_aa: CASSWGRQGETQYF
cdr3_nt: TGTGCCAGCAGTTGGGGAAGGCAGGGGGAGACCCAGTACTTC

clone_size: NA
j_call: TRBJ1-2
d_call: NA
v_call: TRBV10-3
cdr3_aa: CAISEERGYTF
cdr3_nt: TGTGCCATCAGTGAGGAGCGGGGCTACACCTTC

clone_size: NA
j_call: TRBJ2-7
d_call: NA
v_call: TRBV2
cdr3_aa: CASSVENFPYEQYF
cdr3_nt: TGTGCCAGCAGTGTTGAGAACTTTCCCTACGAGCAGTACTTC

clone_size: NA
j_call: TRBJ2-5
d_call: NA
v_call: TRBV7-2
cdr3_aa: CASKLTGETQYF
cdr3_nt: TGTGCCAGCAAGCTGACCGGGGAGACCCAGTACTTC

clone_size: NA
j_call: TRBJ2-7
d_call: TRBD2
v_call: TRBV27
cdr3_aa: CASSPPVLTRLAGAREQYF
cdr3_nt: TGTGCCAGCAGCCCTCCGGTCCTCACTCGACTAGCGGGAGCTCGTGAGCAGTACTTC

clone_size: NA
j_call: TRBJ1-3
d_call: TRBD1
v_call: TRBV2
cdr3_aa: CASSLQGVRAGNTIYF
cdr3_nt: TGTGCCAGCAGCTTACAGGGGGTGAGGGCTGGAAACACCATATATTTT

clone_size: NA
j_call: TRBJ2-3
d_call: NA
v_call: TRBV10-3
cdr3_aa: CAIRGRGEGTDTQYF
cdr3_nt: TGTGCCATCAGGGGCAGGGGAGAGGGCACAGATACGCAGTATTTT

clone_size: NA
j_call: TRBJ2-7
d_call: NA
v_call: TRBV27
cdr3_aa: CASCRRGQTYEQYF
cdr3_nt: TGTGCCAGCTGTCGGCGGGGTCAAACTTACGAGCAGTACTTC

clone_size: NA
j_call: TRBJ2-1
d_call: NA
v_call: TRBV18
cdr3_aa: CASSPEETNEQFF
cdr3_nt: TGTGCCAGCTCACCCGAAGAAACCAATGAGCAGTTCTTC

clone_size: NA
j_call: TRBJ1-5
d_call: NA
v_call: TRBV5-5
cdr3_aa: CASSFLQGISQPQHF
cdr3_nt: TGTGCCAGCAGCTTTCTACAGGGTATTAGTCAGCCCCAGCATTTT

clone_size: NA
j_call: TRBJ2-3
d_call: NA
v_call: TRBV11-2
cdr3_aa: CASSQDTDTQYF
cdr3_nt: TGTGCCAGCAGTCAAGACACAGATACGCAGTATTTT

clone_size: NA
j_call: TRBJ1-2
d_call: NA
v_call: TRBV7-2
cdr3_aa: CASSPQQERLDIYGYTF
cdr3_nt: TGTGCCAGCAGTCCACAACAAGAACGACTTGATATATATGGCTACACCTTC

clone_size: NA
j_call: TRBJ2-3
d_call: NA
v_call: TRBV5-1
cdr3_aa: CASSLGSQNTQYF
cdr3_nt: TGCGCCAGCAGCTTGGGATCCCAGAATACGCAGTATTTT

clone_size: NA
j_call: TRBJ2-2
d_call: TRBD1
v_call: TRBV7-9
cdr3_aa: CASLNRGRDTGELFF
cdr3_nt: TGTGCCAGCCTTAACAGGGGAAGGGACACCGGGGAGCTGTTTTTT